Shown below are 23 T cell receptor beta chains from a single sample sequenced in a study of cytomegalovirus exposure and HLA in healthy donors (TCRdb year 2017). The library was obtained by the immunoSEQ multiplex PCR assay. For the multiplex PCR, a mixture combining 60 forward primers for TCR Vbeta segments and 13 reverse primers for TCR Jbeta segments was used. Drawn from immuneACCESS, this table holds only the in-frame rearrangements with V and J called that TCRdb kept. Clones are partly lost; checked studies trace under half to an unresolved V gene and leave the rest unexplained. This sample's clone table shows 200,000 or so clones. The ten largest clones represent roughly 0.7% of the sample. The sequenced material came from PBMCs. These receptors were taken from a boy between 5 and 17 years old in good health and CMV-seronegative.

The V call is TRBV5-1, the J call TRBJ1-6; D possibly corresponds to TRBD1 (6 bases). The CDR3 has 16 amino acids. V was pared by 1 base and J by 5 bases, with 13 bases between. Per the germline V gene, CDR1 is SGHRS and CDR2 is YFSETQ. Here the CDR3 DNA reads TGCGCCAGCAGCTTGACTCAGGGGACAAATAATTCACCCCTCCACTTT. Encoded protein: CASSLTQGTNNSPLHF.

The chain is built from TRBV6-6 and TRBJ1-3; D ambiguous. Germline V gene data show CDR1 as MNHNY and CDR2 as SVGAGI (reference sequence). The CDR3 is 11 amino acids. V was shortened by 7 bases and J by 4 bases, with 5 bases between the two germline ends. This CDR3 reads CASTRGNTIYF. CDR3 DNA: TGTGCCAGCACCAGGGGAAACACCATATATTTT.

The chain recombines TRBV7-8 with TRBJ2-1; TRBD2 agrees at 11 bases. V lost 5 bases to trimming and J lost 7 bases; unmatched junction nucleotides: 16. Germline V gene data show CDR1 as SGHVS and CDR2 as FQNEAQ. There are 18 residues in the CDR3. The CDR3 DNA reads as TGTGCCAGCAGCCAACCAGTAGCGGGGGGGCCTCGAATGAATGAGCAGTTCTTC. Residues: CASSQPVAGGPRMNEQFF.

The J gene is TRBJ1-1, the V gene TRBV6-1; D might be TRBD1 (5 bases). V lost 5 bases, J lost 5 bases, and 18 bases lay in between. The CDR3 loop spans 15 amino acids. The germline V gene has CDR1 MNHNS and CDR2 SASEGT. Here the CDR3 DNA reads TGTGCCAGCAGTTCTAGGACACAGAGACGGACTGAAGCTTTCTTT. Translation gives CASSSRTQRRTEAFF.

The gene calls are TRBV28 and TRBJ1-1, with D maybe TRBD1 (6 bases). This CDR3 has 16 amino acids. In germline, CDR1 is MDHEN, CDR2 SYDVKM. Trimming left V 4 bases short and J 1 base short, with 16 bases between. The CDR3 sequence is CASSSPSLGQNTEAFF. The CDR3, as DNA: TGTGCCAGCAGTTCCCCGAGTTTGGGACAGAACACTGAAGCTTTCTTT.

The chain couples TRBV9 to TRBJ2-1; 12 bases agree with TRBD2. V shed 4 bases and J 9 bases; nucleotides not matched to a gene: 8. Germline values: CDR1 SGDLS, CDR2 YYNGEE. The CDR3 sequence is 15 residues long. The CDR3 here is CASSQGTSGYGEQFF. The CDR3, as DNA: TGTGCCAGCAGCCAGGGGACTAGCGGGTACGGTGAGCAGTTCTTC.

This chain connects TRBV6-5 to TRBJ1-2; TRBD1 matches 7 bases. Trimming took 5 bases from V and 6 from J; bases not matched to a gene: 12. CDR3 size: 15 residues. Germline assignment: CDR1 MNHEY and CDR2 SVGAGI. The CDR3 nucleotides are TGTGCCAGCAGTATGACAGGGTTGGTAGAGGATGGCTACACCTTC. It translates to CASSMTGLVEDGYTF.

The gene calls are TRBV25-1 and TRBJ1-1; D call uncertain. V lost 4 bases and J 0 bases, leaving 6 bases between the germline ends. This CDR3 spans 13 amino acids. Germline loops: CDR1 MGHDK, CDR2 SYGVNS. The CDR3 sequence: CASSGELNTEAFF. CDR3 coding DNA: TGTGCCAGCAGTGGGGAGTTGAACACTGAAGCTTTCTTT.

This sequence joins TRBV30 and TRBJ2-1, with 10 bases matching TRBD1. The J segment lost 7 bases and the V segment lost 0 bases, leaving 3 bases of the junction unmatched. The CDR3 spans 14 residues. The germline CDR1 and CDR2 sequences are GTSNPN and SVGIG (reference sequence). The DNA of the CDR3 is TGTGCCTGGAGTGTATGGACAGGGGGTAATGAGCAGTTCTTC. Protein: CAWSVWTGGNEQFF. The variable domain in full, with the rest retrieved from reference TRBV30 and TRBJ2-1, is SQTIHQWPATLVQPVGSPLSLECTVEGTSNPNLYWYRQAAGRGLQLLFYSVGIGQISSEVPQNLSASRPQDRQFILSSKKLLLSDSGFYLCAWSVWTGGNEQFFGPGTRLTVL.

The CDR3 DNA is TGTGCCAGCAGTTACTCACTAGCGATAACCTACGAGCAGTACTTC. Amino acid sequence: CASSYSLAITYEQYF. The rearrangement uses TRBV6-6 and TRBJ2-7, with 7 bases identical to TRBD2. This CDR3 is 15 amino acids long. With 0 bases clipped from V and 2 bases from J, the junction kept 4 bases outside the gene matches. In germline, CDR1 is MNHNY, CDR2 SVGAGI (reference sequence).

The gene calls are TRBV11-2 and TRBJ2-5; 8 bases are a match to TRBD2. This CDR3 comprises 16 residues. The germline gives CDR1 SGHAT, CDR2 FQNNGV. The V gene end was trimmed by 3 bases and the J gene end by 5 bases; junction bases not matched to a gene: 11. CDR3 sequence reads: CASSFGLAGVVETQYF. The CDR3 nucleotides read TGTGCCAGCAGCTTCGGGCTAGCGGGCGTAGTGGAGACCCAGTACTTC.

The genes are TRBV7-9 and TRBJ1-2, with 9 bases aligning to TRBD1. V was clipped by 6 bases and J by 4 bases; unmatched bases: 12. From germline, CDR1 is SEHNR and CDR2 FQNEAQ (reference sequence). The CDR3 totals 16 residues. The DNA of the CDR3 is TGTGCCAGCAGATATGACAGGGGGTCGGGTGGCTATGGCTACACCTTC. Protein: CASRYDRGSGGYGYTF.

The rearrangement links TRBV19 to TRBJ2-3, with 10 bases matching TRBD1. This CDR3 contains 15 residues. The V gene end was trimmed by 10 bases and the J gene end by 4 bases; junction bases not matched to a gene: 11. In germline, CDR1 is LNHDA, CDR2 SQIVND (reference sequence). In nucleotides, the CDR3 is TGTGCCACCGACCCCAATGGACAGGGGGCAGATACGCAGTATTTT. It specifies CATDPNGQGADTQYF. The variable domain in full, with the rest retrieved from reference TRBV19 and TRBJ2-3, is DGGITQSPKYLFRKEGQNVTLSCEQNLNHDAMYWYRQDPGQGLRLIYYSQIVNDFQKGDIAEGYSVSREKKESFPLTVTSAQKNPTAFYLCATDPNGQGADTQYFGPGTRLTVL.

The chain combines TRBV7-9 with TRBJ1-2, with 9 bases lining up with TRBD1. The J segment lost 4 bases and the V segment lost 4 bases, leaving 13 bases of the junction unmatched. The CDR3 runs 17 residues. Germline lookup yields CDR1 SEHNR and CDR2 FQNEAQ (reference sequence). In DNA, the CDR3 is TGTGCCAGCAGCTCGGGGGGGACAGGGAGTTTGCGCTATGGCTACACCTTC. Translation: CASSSGGTGSLRYGYTF.

The genes are TRBV12-5 and TRBJ1-2; possibly TRBD1 for D (6 bases). Germline-derived CDR1 and CDR2 are LGHNT and FRNRAP. The CDR3 covers 18 residues. Trimming left V 0 bases short and J 4 bases short, with 21 bases between. The CDR3 coding sequence is TGTGCTAGTGGTTTGGTTGTATGGGGGACATCAACGGGCTATGGCTACACCTTC. It encodes CASGLVVWGTSTGYGYTF.

The chain recombines TRBV10-3 with TRBJ1-1, with 11 bases fitting TRBD1. The CDR3 is 16 amino acids. CDR1 is ENHRY and CDR2 is SYGVKD in the germline V gene. J was trimmed by 2 bases and V by 3 bases; bases with no gene match: 5. The CDR3 region has the DNA TGTGCCATCAGTGATCCTGGGACAGGGGGTAACACTGAAGCTTTCTTT. Translation gives CAISDPGTGGNTEAFF.

The chain has TRBV15 and TRBJ2-5; 12 bases map to TRBD2. Germline V lookup: CDR1 LNHNV, CDR2 YYDKDF (reference sequence). The CDR3 consists of 19 residues. Trimming at V came to 0 bases and at J to 5 bases, leaving 13 bases not matched to a gene. The CDR3 DNA is TGTGCCACCAGCAGAGAGGGTTGGGGACTAGCGGGCCGTCGGGAGACCCAGTACTTC. This gives the protein CATSREGWGLAGRRETQYF.

This chain links TRBV30 with TRBJ2-1, with D possibly being TRBD1 (6 bases). Trimming took off 2 bases at V and 2 bases at J, with 13 bases between the two ends. Germline lookup yields CDR1 GTSNPN and CDR2 SVGIG (reference sequence). There are 15 residues in the CDR3. CDR3 sequence reads: CAWSSGRGPYNEQFF. The CDR3 DNA follows: TGTGCCTGGAGTTCAGGCAGGGGACCCTACAATGAGCAGTTCTTC.

This chain uses TRBV5-6 with TRBJ2-7, with D unresolved. The CDR3 is 12 amino acids. Germline loops: CDR1 SGHDT, CDR2 YYEEEE. V lost 3 bases and J lost 1, with 5 bases in between. The CDR3, as DNA: TGTGCCAGCAGCTCCTTATCCTACGAGCAGTACTTC. Residues: CASSSLSYEQYF.

The rearrangement joins TRBV2 to TRBJ1-2, with 7 bases fitting TRBD1. Germline V gene data show CDR1 as SNHLY and CDR2 as FYNNEI. V shed 8 bases and J 8 bases; nucleotides not matched to a gene: 11. The CDR3 length is 13 residues. CDR3 region: CASGQGEEGGYTF. CDR3 bases: TGTGCCAGCGGGCAGGGGGAAGAAGGGGGCTACACCTTC.

The V call is TRBV27, the J call TRBJ1-1, with 9 bases that match TRBD1. Per germline, CDR1 MNHEY and CDR2 SMNVEV (reference sequence). The CDR3 spans 15 residues. J was trimmed by 1 base and V by 8 bases; bases with no gene match: 8. The CDR3 region has the DNA TGTGCCAGCCTTACAGGGGGCCTAAGGAACACTGAAGCTTTCTTT. Its translation: CASLTGGLRNTEAFF.

Written as DNA, the CDR3 is TGTGCCAGCAGCGTCGGGAGCAGTCTCACCGGGGAGCTGTTTTTT. This encodes CASSVGSSLTGELFF. This chain links TRBV9 with TRBJ2-2; D perhaps matches TRBD2 (6 bases). The CDR3 sequence is 15 residues long. V was trimmed by 2 bases and J by 4 bases, leaving 12 bases between them. Per the germline V gene, CDR1 is SGDLS and CDR2 is YYNGEE.

The chain links TRBV5-8 to TRBJ1-6; 8 bases match TRBD1. V gave up 0 bases and J gave up 6 bases; unmatched junction bases: 5. The CDR3 is 16 amino acids. The germline CDR1 and CDR2 sequences are SGHTS and YDEGEE. CDR3 nucleotide sequence: TGTGCCAGCAGCTTGGTAGACAGGGGCGTTAATTCACCCCTCCACTTT. It yields the protein CASSLVDRGVNSPLHF.